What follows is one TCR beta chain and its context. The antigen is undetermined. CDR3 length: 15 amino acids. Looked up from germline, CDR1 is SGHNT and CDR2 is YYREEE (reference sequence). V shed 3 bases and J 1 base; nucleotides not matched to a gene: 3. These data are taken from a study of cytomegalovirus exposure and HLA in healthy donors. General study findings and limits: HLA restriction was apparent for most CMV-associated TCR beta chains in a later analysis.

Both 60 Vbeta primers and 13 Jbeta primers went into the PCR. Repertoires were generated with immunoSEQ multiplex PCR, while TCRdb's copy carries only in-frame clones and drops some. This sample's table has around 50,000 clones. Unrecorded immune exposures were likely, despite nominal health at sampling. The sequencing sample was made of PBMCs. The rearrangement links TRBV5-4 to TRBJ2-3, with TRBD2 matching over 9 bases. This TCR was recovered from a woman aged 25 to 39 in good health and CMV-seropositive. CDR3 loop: CASSYSGGGTDTQYF. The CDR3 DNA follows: TGTGCCAGCAGCTATAGCGGGGGTGGCACAGATACGCAGTATTTT.